The 21 T cell receptor beta chains given below trace back to one sample, sequenced in a study of cytomegalovirus exposure and HLA in healthy donors. PCR was performed using 60 Vbeta and 13 Jbeta primers. The table came from immunoSEQ multiplex PCR; TCRdb's copy has only in-frame clones and leaves some out. Among 180,000 or so clones listed, roughly 8.7% were seen once. Sequencing was performed on PBMCs. These TCRs come from a woman in her 30s in good health and CMV-seropositive.

This clone was detected only a few times. V usage is TRBV28 and J usage is TRBJ1-3; 10 bases line up with TRBD1. The CDR3 is 15 residues long. Germline lookup yields CDR1 MDHEN and CDR2 SYDVKM. J gave up 3 bases and V 4 bases, and 3 bases lay outside the gene matches. DNA of the CDR3: TGTGCCAGCAGTTCGACAGGGGGCTATGGAAACACCATATATTTT. It translates to CASSSTGGYGNTIYF.

This clone was seen only a few times. The chain recombines TRBV10-3 with TRBJ2-1, with 12 bases fitting TRBD2. There are 17 residues in the CDR3. Germline CDR1 is ENHRY and CDR2 is SYGVKD. J lost 8 bases, V lost 6 bases, and 14 bases had no gene match. CDR3 sequence reads: CAIRINLAGGPGDEQFF. In DNA form, the CDR3 reads TGTGCCATCAGAATTAACCTAGCGGGAGGGCCTGGGGATGAGCAGTTCTTC.

This clone has only a few counts. This chain links TRBV5-1 with TRBJ1-1, with D perhaps matching TRBD1 (5 bases). The germline CDR1 and CDR2 sequences are SGHRS and YFSETQ. This CDR3 has 14 amino acids. V shed 1 base and J shed 2 bases, with 9 bases lying between them. This CDR3 reads CASSLSTGNTEAFF. The CDR3 DNA is TGCGCCAGCAGCTTGAGTACAGGAAACACTGAAGCTTTCTTT.

This CDR3 is CASTGYRSGNTIYF. CDR3 in DNA: TGTGCCAGCACAGGGTACCGCTCTGGAAACACCATATATTTT. The chain employs TRBV6-1 and TRBJ1-3; possible D gene TRBD1, 5 bases. Trimming removed 7 bases at V and 0 bases at J, with 10 bases between. This CDR3 is 14 amino acids long. From germline, CDR1 is MNHNS and CDR2 SASEGT.

In this sample, this clone turned up a few times. The rearrangement links TRBV2 to TRBJ2-1; possible D gene TRBD2, 5 bases. This CDR3 is 13 amino acids long. Deletions cut 3 bases from V and 8 bases from J, with 11 bases between. Germline assignment: CDR1 SNHLY and CDR2 FYNNEI. This CDR3 reads CASSDAAADEQFF. CDR3 DNA sequence: TGTGCCAGCAGTGATGCGGCAGCGGATGAGCAGTTCTTC.

The V call is TRBV6-1, the J call TRBJ2-7; D perhaps matches TRBD1 (6 bases). Trimming removed 3 bases at V and 1 base at J, with 13 bases between. CDR3 length: 15 amino acids. CDR1 is MNHNS and CDR2 is SASEGT in the germline V gene. In DNA, the CDR3 is TGTGCCAGCAGTGAGGGGGCAGGTCCTTCCTACGAGCAGTACTTC. Translation gives CASSEGAGPSYEQYF.

This clone was detected a few times. The CDR3 loop is CASSGRQGFTDTQYF. Written as DNA, the CDR3 is TGTGCCAGCAGTGGAAGACAGGGGTTCACAGATACGCAGTATTTT. The rearrangement uses TRBV6-1 and TRBJ2-3; 8 bases match TRBD1. V gave up 4 bases and J gave up 2 bases; unmatched junction bases: 5. The CDR3 runs to 15 residues. Germline lookup yields CDR1 MNHNS and CDR2 SASEGT.

A few counts support this clone. The chain has TRBV5-1 and TRBJ2-7, with 9 bases lining up with TRBD1. Trimming at V came to 4 bases and at J to 2 bases, leaving 7 bases not matched to a gene. Germline CDR1 is SGHRS and CDR2 is YFSETQ. This CDR3 is 15 amino acids long. For the CDR3, the DNA is TGCGCCAGCAGCCTTACCGGGACAGGGCCCTACGAGCAGTACTTC. Translation: CASSLTGTGPYEQYF.

This chain joins TRBV7-9 and TRBJ2-7; 9 bases line up with TRBD1. This CDR3 is 17 amino acids long. CDR1 SEHNR and CDR2 FQNEAQ come from the germline V gene (reference sequence). The J segment lost 6 bases and the V segment lost 4 bases, leaving 16 bases of the junction unmatched. CDR3 DNA sequence: TGTGCCAGCAGCTCGGCTTCTTCCGGGACAGGGTCGAGCGAGCAGTACTTC. This translates into CASSSASSGTGSSEQYF.

The chain couples TRBV2 to TRBJ1-5, with 7 nucleotides matching TRBD1. The CDR3 is 17 amino acids. With 3 bases clipped from V and 1 base from J, the junction kept 9 bases outside the gene matches. Looked up from germline, CDR1 is SNHLY and CDR2 is FYNNEI. CDR3 residues: CASSESSGGQSNQPQHF. The CDR3 DNA reads as TGTGCCAGCAGTGAGAGTAGTGGGGGACAGAGCAATCAGCCCCAGCATTTT.

The gene calls are TRBV5-1 and TRBJ2-3; D unclear. Germline CDR1 is SGHRS and CDR2 is YFSETQ. The CDR3 runs 14 residues. V shed 2 bases and J shed 3 bases, with 10 bases lying between them. The CDR3 sequence: CASSFPTTTDTQYF. The CDR3 coding sequence is TGCGCCAGCAGCTTTCCAACTACGACAGATACGCAGTATTTT.

This clone was counted between two and nine times. The chain joins TRBV27 to TRBJ2-2; 11 nucleotides align to TRBD2. The CDR3 runs to 16 residues. Trimming cost V 5 bases and J 6 bases; bases outside gene matches: 8. Looked up from germline, CDR1 is MNHEY and CDR2 is SMNVEV (reference sequence). CDR3 DNA: TGTGCCAGCAGTCCAAGACTAGCGGGACGCGCCGGGGAGCTGTTTTTT. Encoded protein: CASSPRLAGRAGELFF.

Remarks on this clone: A junction boundary mismatches the germline segment, possibly from a read error. The chain recombines TRBV23-1 with TRBJ2-7; D perhaps matches TRBD2 (5 bases). TRBV23-1 is an ORF, with its function uncertain. This CDR3 spans 16 amino acids. The CDR3 nucleotides are TGCGCCAGCAGTCATTCGAAGGCGGGCTTAACCTACGGGCAGTACTTC. The encoded protein is CASSHSKAGLTYGQYF.

This clone has only a few counts. This chain uses TRBV7-9 with TRBJ2-5, with TRBD2 matching 7 bases. The trim removed 7 bases at V and 5 bases at J, leaving 4 bases unmatched. The CDR3 runs to 12 residues. The germline V gene encodes CDR1 SEHNR and CDR2 FQNEAQ (reference sequence). In nucleotides, the CDR3 is TGTGCCAGCACCCGGGGAGGGGAGACCCAGTACTTC. Translated, it gives CASTRGGETQYF. The whole variable domain, filled in from reference TRBV7-9 and TRBJ2-5, reads DTGVSQNPRHKITKRGQNVTFRCDPISEHNRLYWYRQTLGQGPEFLTYFQNEAQLEKSRLLSDRFSAERPKGSFSTLEIQRTEQGDSAMYLCASTRGGETQYFGPGTRLLVL.

Notes on this clone: One end of the junction is discordant with germline, which a read error may explain. Other DNA sequences in the same sample also yield this CDR3. The chain couples TRBV5-6 to TRBJ2-7, with 8 positions matching TRBD1. The CDR3 consists of 12 residues. The V gene's germline CDR1 is SGHDT and CDR2 YYEEEE. In nucleotides, the CDR3 is TGTGCAAGCAGCTGGACAGGGCACGAGCAGTACTTC. This encodes CASSWTGHEQYF.

This clone was seen a few times. The genes are TRBV5-4 and TRBJ1-2; D is uncertain. V shed 4 bases and J shed 0 bases, with 4 bases lying between them. The CDR3 has 12 residues. Germline lookup yields CDR1 SGHNT and CDR2 YYREEE (reference sequence). CDR3 sequence: CASSQTNYGYTF. The DNA for the CDR3 is TGTGCCAGCAGCCAAACTAACTATGGCTACACCTTC.

This clone was counted only a few times. V is TRBV9 and J is TRBJ2-3; maybe TRBD1 (5 bases). V was trimmed by 6 bases and J by 6 bases, leaving 17 bases between them. Germline V gives CDR1 SGDLS, CDR2 YYNGEE. CDR3 length: 14 amino acids. The CDR3 DNA reads as TGTGCCAGCAACCTAGGGGAATGGGGTGATACGCAGTATTTT. Residues: CASNLGEWGDTQYF.

The rearrangement links TRBV27 to TRBJ2-1, with 11 bases matching TRBD2. The CDR3 runs to 18 residues. The ends lost 5 bases at V and 5 bases at J; junction bases unmatched: 14. Germline V gives CDR1 MNHEY, CDR2 SMNVEV (reference sequence). The CDR3 DNA sequence: TGTGCCAGCAGTCCACGACAAACAGGGACTAGCGGAAACAATGAGCAGTTCTTC. Its translation: CASSPRQTGTSGNNEQFF.

A few counts support this clone. V and J are TRBV6-5 and TRBJ2-1; no definite D call. CDR3 size: 11 residues. Germline-derived CDR1 and CDR2 are MNHEY and SVGAGI. V lost 6 bases and J lost 6, with 6 bases in between. The CDR3: CASSASNEQFF. For the CDR3, the DNA is TGTGCCAGCAGCGCGTCCAATGAGCAGTTCTTC.

This clone has just a few counts. The V call is TRBV5-1, the J call TRBJ2-5; TRBD2 matches at 7 bases. Germline-derived CDR1 and CDR2 are SGHRS and YFSETQ. The CDR3 is 15 amino acids. V trimming: 0 bases; J trimming: 5 bases; junction bases outside the gene matches: 7. CDR3 region: CASSLGSHGGETQYF. The CDR3 bases are TGCGCCAGCAGCTTGGGGTCCCACGGGGGGGAGACCCAGTACTTC.

This clone was counted a few times. The chain couples TRBV30 to TRBJ2-1; D gene uncertain. V was clipped by 0 bases and J by 7 bases, with 7 bases between them. CDR1 GTSNPN and CDR2 SVGIG come from the germline V gene (reference sequence). The CDR3 length is 12 residues. CDR3 coding DNA: TGTGCCTGGAGTGTAATGAGTAATGAGCAGTTCTTC. Translation gives CAWSVMSNEQFF.